The 23 T cell receptor beta chains given below trace back to one sample, sequenced in a study of T and B cells in COVID-19 patients (dated by TCRdb to the early 2020s). The data were produced on an Illumina MiSeq. TRB rearrangements were amplified by multiplex PCR with BIOMED2 TRB-A/B primer pools. TCRdb reprocessed the public reads (quality trimming at Q25 with fastp, clone calling with MiXCR) and kept in-frame beta chains. Entries are consolidated by CDR3 protein sequence, retaining the most common genes and DNA. For this sample there are 10,000 to 15,000 distinct CDR3 sequences; around 30% appear just once. In total, the top ten clones hold over 25% of the sample. Genomic DNA extracted from blood, in amounts of roughly 230-550 ng, served as the starting material for amplifying TRB repertoires. Sequenced: blood. The source of these receptors is a human donor who had recovered from COVID-19.

This clonotype is medium-sized by share. The V gene is TRBV19, the J gene TRBJ2-7; D tentatively reads TRBD1 or TRBD2 (5 bases each). Trimming took 5 bases from V and 4 from J, leaving 18 bases between them. The CDR3 sequence is 15 residues long. CDR1 LNHDA and CDR2 SQIVND come from the germline V gene (reference sequence). CDR3 in amino acids: CASSPRDPGGYEQYF. CDR3 DNA: TGTGCCAGTAGTCCCCGGGACCCTGGGGGATACGAGCAGTACTTC.

This clonotype was seen more than once but under ten times. The chain uses TRBV27 and TRBJ2-1; TRBD2 matches 7 bases. Germline loops: CDR1 MNHEY, CDR2 SMNVEV (reference sequence). V gave up 5 bases and J gave up 6 bases; unmatched junction bases: 10. The CDR3 contains 15 residues. The CDR3 DNA is TGTGCCAGCAGTCCGCGGTGGGGGGGGATCAATGAGCAGTTCTTC. Residues: CASSPRWGGINEQFF.

This chain uses TRBV27 with TRBJ1-1; D gene uncertain. V lost 6 bases, J lost 5 bases, and 7 bases lay in between. This CDR3 has 11 residues. Per germline, CDR1 MNHEY and CDR2 SMNVEV (reference sequence). The DNA for the CDR3 is TGTGCCAGCAGCACGAGGACTGAAGCTTTCTTT. This sequence encodes CASSTRTEAFF.

This clonotype was seen repeatedly, ten times or more. The V and J genes are TRBV27 and TRBJ2-5; maybe TRBD2 (6 bases). V lost 11 bases and J lost 0, with 19 bases in between. The CDR3 totals 15 residues. Germline CDR1 reads MNHEY; CDR2 reads SMNVEV (reference sequence). CDR3 in amino acids: CASASAGTYQETQYF. CDR3 DNA: TGTGCCTCGGCCTCGGCGGGGACGTACCAAGAGACCCAGTACTTC.

This clonotype appeared many times. This rearrangement joins TRBV27 to TRBJ2-1, with TRBD2 identical over 8 bases. The CDR3 covers 16 residues. V shed 7 bases, J shed 0 bases, and the junction held 8 bases outside the gene matches. CDR1 MNHEY and CDR2 SMNVEV come from the germline V gene (reference sequence). The CDR3 region is CASTRGGGPSYNEQFF. The CDR3 region has the DNA TGTGCCAGCACTCGGGGGGGAGGGCCCTCCTACAATGAGCAGTTCTTC.

The chain uses TRBV12-3 or TRBV12-4 and TRBJ2-1; D is possibly TRBD2 (5 bases). The CDR3 runs to 13 residues. The germline V and J ends were trimmed by 0 bases and 10 bases, with 10 bases remaining between them. The CDR3 loop reads CASSLAQGSEQFF. DNA of the CDR3: TGTGCCAGCAGTTTAGCGCAAGGGAGCGAGCAGTTCTTC.

Notes on this clonotype: A much larger clone is a single base away; this may be a read error. This sequence joins TRBV19 and TRBJ2-2; D uncertain. V was shortened by 2 bases and J by 5 bases, with 9 bases between the two germline ends. The CDR3 runs 14 residues. Germline CDR1 LNHDA, CDR2 SQIVND (reference sequence). As DNA, the CDR3 is TGTGCCAGTAGTATATACTCTCGAACCGGGGAGCTGTTTTTT. It specifies CASSIYSRTGELFF.

The chain has TRBV14 and TRBJ1-5, with D perhaps TRBD1 (5 bases). The V end lost 4 bases, the J end lost 4 bases, and 8 bases lay between the germline ends. Germline lookup yields CDR1 SGHDN and CDR2 FVKESK. The CDR3 has 13 amino acids. This CDR3 is CASSRGGNQPQHF. CDR3 bases: TGTGCCAGCAGCCGGGGGGGAAATCAGCCCCAGCATTTT.

The chain carries TRBV28 and TRBJ2-1; 11 nucleotides match TRBD2. Unmatched junction bases numbered 10, after V lost 3 bases and J lost 9 bases. The CDR3 has 16 residues. Germline CDR1 reads MDHEN; CDR2 reads SYDVKM. For the CDR3, the DNA is TGTGCCAGCAGTTTGGGGCTACTAGCGGGGGTGTTTGAGCAGTTCTTC. This translates into CASSLGLLAGVFEQFF.

This clonotype was seen a few times. CDR3 coding DNA: TGCAGTGCTAGAGTAGACAGCCAAGAGACCCAGTACTTC. Its translation is CSARVDSQETQYF. The chain uses TRBV20-1 and TRBJ2-5; tentative D call: TRBD1 (5 bases). CDR3 length equals 13 residues. Trimming took off 1 base at V and 1 base at J, with 7 bases between the two ends. Germline CDR1 is DFQATT and CDR2 is SNEGSKA (reference sequence).

As to this clonotype: This may stem from a read error, because a much larger clone lies one nucleotide away. The CDR3 here is CAWSVRLAGTDTQYF. In nucleotides, the CDR3 is TGTGCCTGGAGTGTTAGGCTAGCGGGAACAGATACGCAGTATTTT. This chain links TRBV30 with TRBJ2-3; 9 nucleotides line up with TRBD2. Germline CDR1 reads GTSNPN; CDR2 reads SVGIG (reference sequence). V lost 0 bases and J lost 3; bases outside the gene matches: 4. CDR3 length equals 15 residues.

The rearrangement links TRBV12-3 or TRBV12-4 to TRBJ2-1; perhaps TRBD1 as D (5 bases). The CDR3 extends over 13 amino acids. The V end was cut by 6 bases, the J end by 6 bases, with 12 bases between. The CDR3 spells CASRKDKVNEQFF. The CDR3 DNA reads as TGTGCCAGCAGAAAGGACAAAGTCAATGAGCAGTTCTTC.

V is TRBV20-1 and J is TRBJ1-4, with 8 bases fitting TRBD1. Per germline, CDR1 DFQATT and CDR2 SNEGSKA (reference sequence). V shed 5 bases, J shed 5 bases, and the junction held 10 bases outside the gene matches. This CDR3 contains 15 residues. CDR3 loop: CSASEPGTGNEKLFF. The CDR3 DNA reads TGCAGTGCTTCTGAACCCGGGACAGGAAATGAAAAACTGTTTTTT.

This clonotype is termed medium-sized. The gene calls are TRBV19 and TRBJ1-5; D is undetermined. Trimming cost V 9 bases and J 1 base, with 13 bases left between them. Germline CDR1 LNHDA, CDR2 SQIVND (reference sequence). The CDR3 contains 14 residues. The CDR3 region has the DNA TGTGCCAGCCGCCAGATAGGAAGCAATCAGCCCCAGCATTTT. It codes for CASRQIGSNQPQHF.

The V call is TRBV6-5, the J call TRBJ1-2; maybe TRBD1 (6 bases). The V end was cut by 6 bases, the J end by 2 bases, with 13 bases between. The CDR3 is 14 residues long. Per germline, CDR1 MNHEY and CDR2 SVGAGI. The CDR3 sequence: CASRGDTSNYGYTF. In DNA, the CDR3 is TGTGCCAGCAGGGGGGACACTTCAAACTATGGCTACACCTTC.

The genes are TRBV27 and TRBJ2-6; 14 nucleotides line up with TRBD2. With 4 bases clipped from V and 0 bases from J, the junction kept 5 bases outside the gene matches. This CDR3 region has 19 residues. Germline V gene sequence: CDR1 MNHEY, CDR2 SMNVEV (reference sequence). The CDR3: CASSSRLAGGSSGANVLTF. CDR3 DNA: TGTGCCAGCAGTTCGCGACTAGCGGGAGGGAGCTCTGGGGCCAACGTCCTGACTTTC. Based on the CDR3 plus reference TRBV27 and TRBJ2-6, the full variable domain is EAQVTQNPRYLITVTGKKLTVTCSQNMNHEYMSWYRQDPGLGLRQIYYSMNVEVTDKGDVPEGYKVSRKEKRNFPLILESPSPNQTSLYFCASSSRLAGGSSGANVLTFGAGSRLTVL.

This chain connects TRBV10-3 to TRBJ2-2; D unclear. V dropped 4 bases and J dropped 1 base, with 4 bases sitting between them. The CDR3 covers 13 residues. Germline CDR1 ENHRY, CDR2 SYGVKD. CDR3 DNA: TGTGCCATCAGTGGGGTGAACACCGGGGAGCTGTTTTTT. Translated, it gives CAISGVNTGELFF.

This rearrangement joins TRBV6-2 or TRBV6-3 to TRBJ2-2, with 9 nucleotides matching TRBD2. The germline CDR1 and CDR2 sequences are MNHEY and SVGEGT. This CDR3 is 18 amino acids long. J was trimmed by 4 bases and V by 0 bases; bases with no gene match: 9. The CDR3 loop reads CASSYSPNWREGTGELFF. In DNA form, the CDR3 reads TGTGCCAGCAGTTACTCCCCCAACTGGCGGGAGGGCACCGGGGAGCTGTTTTTT.

The chain uses TRBV6-2 or TRBV6-3 and TRBJ2-7; D remains unclear. This CDR3 comprises 14 residues. V dropped 4 bases and J dropped 2 bases, with 12 bases sitting between them. The germline gives CDR1 MNHEY, CDR2 SVGEGT. The CDR3 sequence is CASSFSFRPYEQYV. The DNA for the CDR3 is TGTGCCAGCAGTTTTTCTTTCCGCCCCTACGAGCAGTACGTC.

In its sample, this clonotype was seen once. V is TRBV12-3 or TRBV12-4 and J is TRBJ2-6; no clear D gene. Trimming took 6 bases from V and 0 from J, leaving 18 bases between them. This CDR3 is built from 18 residues. The CDR3 loop reads CASSPPRVSSSGANVLTF. The CDR3 region has the DNA TGTGCCAGCAGCCCCCCCAGAGTCTCGAGCTCTGGGGCCAACGTCCTGACTTTC.

J is TRBJ2-1 and V is TRBV5-1; perhaps D is TRBD1 or TRBD2 (9 bases each). Germline CDR1 is SGHRS and CDR2 is YFSETQ. With 1 base removed from V and 10 bases from J, the gap between germline ends came to 21 bases. There are 16 residues in the CDR3. CDR3 coding DNA: TGCGCCAGCAGCTTGACAGGGGGCGGGACTAGCCTCGAGCAGTTCTTC. Residues: CASSLTGGGTSLEQFF.

The rearrangement links TRBV11-1 to TRBJ1-2; D gene uncertain. CDR1 and CDR2 from the germline V gene are SGHAT and FQDESV (reference sequence). This CDR3 contains 14 residues. With 5 bases removed from V and 4 bases from J, the gap between germline ends came to 14 bases. CDR3 in amino acids: CASSVNSGPYGYTF. The CDR3 region has the DNA TGTGCCAGCAGCGTGAACAGCGGGCCCTATGGCTACACCTTC. Based on the CDR3 plus reference TRBV11-1 and TRBJ1-2, the full variable domain is EAEVAQSPRYKITEKSQAVAFWCDPISGHATLYWYRQILGQGPELLVQFQDESVVDDSQLPKDRFSAERLKGVDSTLKIQPAELGDSAMYLCASSVNSGPYGYTFGSGTRLTVV.

This clonotype was counted once. A read error may be the cause here, since a much bigger clone is one base away. This chain links TRBV18 with TRBJ2-2, with 11 bases that match TRBD2. Germline V lookup: CDR1 KGHSH, CDR2 LQKENI. The CDR3 sequence is 18 residues long. In DNA form, the CDR3 reads TGTGCCAGCTCACCAAACAGTCGGCTAGCGGGAGGCACCGCGGAGCTGTTTTTT. This gives the protein CASSPNSRLAGGTAELFF.